What follows are 32 T cell receptor beta chains derived from one specimen sequenced in a study of blood T cells in healthy people across ages. PCR was performed a second time for roughly 7 to 11 cycles using a sample-barcoded 5' primer and a J-beta primer mix. TCRdb independently ran MiXCR on the 5' RACE reads; one entry per CDR3 protein. The sample contains 1.5 million to 2 million distinct CDR3 sequences, 25% to 30% of which appear only once. The sequencing sample was made of blood. The receptors originated from a woman aged 30 to 39 in good health.

Only a few counts were recorded for this clonotype. This chain links TRBV15 with TRBJ1-2; D perhaps matches TRBD1 (5 bases). The CDR3 spans 13 residues. Germline assignment: CDR1 LNHNV and CDR2 YYDKDF (reference sequence). Trimming took 5 bases from V and 2 from J, leaving 9 bases between them. CDR3 DNA sequence: TGTGCCACCAGCCAGGACACCAACTATGGCTACACCTTC. Protein product: CATSQDTNYGYTF.

The V and J genes are TRBV24-1 and TRBJ2-1; 9 bases match TRBD2. V trimming: 3 bases; J trimming: 5 bases; junction bases outside the gene matches: 4. The CDR3 length is 15 residues. CDR1 and CDR2 (germline): KGHDR, SFDVKD. This CDR3 is CATSDPSGENNEQFF. DNA for the CDR3: TGTGCCACCAGTGATCCTAGCGGGGAGAACAATGAGCAGTTCTTC.

This clonotype was observed a handful of times. The chain combines TRBV6-6 with TRBJ2-7; 10 bases match TRBD1. Germline trimming cut 6 bases from V and 3 bases from J; bases unmatched to any gene: 8. The CDR3 contains 15 residues. Germline V gives CDR1 MNHNY, CDR2 SVGAGI (reference sequence). The CDR3 protein is CASSHPGTGDYEQYF. As DNA, the CDR3 is TGTGCCAGCAGCCACCCAGGGACAGGGGACTACGAGCAGTACTTC.

This clonotype was seen a single time. The chain recombines TRBV28 with TRBJ2-1, with TRBD1 matching over 9 bases. V lost 5 bases to trimming and J lost 10 bases; unmatched junction nucleotides: 15. From germline, CDR1 is MDHEN and CDR2 SYDVKM. CDR3 length: 16 amino acids. The DNA of the CDR3 is TGTGCCAGCAGTCCAAACTCGGGACAGGGTGCGGGGGAGCAGTTCTTC. The encoded protein is CASSPNSGQGAGEQFF. Variable domain in full (rest from reference TRBV28 and TRBJ2-1): DVKVTQSSRYLVKRTGEKVFLECVQDMDHENMFWYRQDPGLGLRLIYFSYDVKMKEKGDIPEGYSVSREKKERFSLILESASTNQTSMYLCASSPNSGQGAGEQFFGPGTRLTVL.

This clonotype came up a few times. At one end, the junction sequence differs from germline, possibly due to a read error. CDR3 in amino acids: CASSIGTVHVNQPQHF. CDR3 nucleotides: TGTGCCAGCAGCATTGGGACAGTCCACGTCAATCAGCCCCAGCATTTC. This chain uses TRBV7-8 with TRBJ1-5, with 7 bases lining up with TRBD1. Germline loops: CDR1 SGHVS, CDR2 FQNEAQ. The CDR3 has 16 residues.

The chain couples TRBV18 to TRBJ2-1; TRBD2 matches at 11 bases. The CDR3 has 19 amino acids. The trim removed 0 bases at V and 0 bases at J, leaving 7 bases unmatched. Germline CDR1 is KGHSH and CDR2 is LQKENI. The CDR3 DNA is TGTGCCAGCTCACCACCGCTAGCGGGAGGCACGGGCTCCTACAATGAGCAGTTCTTC. It codes for CASSPPLAGGTGSYNEQFF.

The chain links TRBV20-1 to TRBJ2-7, with 7 bases identical to TRBD1. The CDR3 contains 16 residues. The trim removed 2 bases at V and 2 bases at J, leaving 12 bases unmatched. Per the germline V gene, CDR1 is DFQATT and CDR2 is SNEGSKA (reference sequence). The CDR3 nucleotides are TGCAGTGCTAGAATTGCAGAGGGACAGTCTCCCTACGAGCAGTACTTC. Residues: CSARIAEGQSPYEQYF.

The gene calls are TRBV11-2 and TRBJ1-4; D possibly corresponds to TRBD1 (5 bases). V was cut by 1 base and J by 11 bases, with 23 bases left in between. This CDR3 has 17 amino acids. CDR1 is SGHAT and CDR2 is FQNNGV in the germline V gene. The CDR3 loop reads CASSLVWSRDGPSKLFF. The CDR3 DNA reads as TGTGCCAGCAGCTTAGTCTGGTCCAGGGATGGTCCGTCGAAACTGTTTTTT.

This clonotype appeared a few times. J is TRBJ1-5 and V is TRBV20-1; 8 bases fit TRBD1. Germline V gene sequence: CDR1 DFQATT, CDR2 SNEGSKA (reference sequence). The CDR3 totals 13 residues. Germline trimming cut 4 bases from V and 8 bases from J; bases unmatched to any gene: 7. DNA for the CDR3: TGCAGTGCTAAGTCAGGGGGCGCGAAGCCCCAGCATTTT. As protein: CSAKSGGAKPQHF.

Of note for this clonotype: A much larger clonotype is one base distant, so this may be a read error. The chain carries TRBV10-2 and TRBJ2-1; D perhaps matches TRBD2 (5 bases). Trimming took 3 bases from V and 1 from J, leaving 16 bases between them. CDR1 and CDR2 (germline): WSHSY, SAAADI. This CDR3 contains 17 residues. The CDR3 DNA reads TGCGCCAGCAGTGATCGGACTGGCGGCTATTCCTACAATGAGCAGTTCTTC. Encoded protein: CASSDRTGGYSYNEQFF.

The genes are TRBV12-3 or TRBV12-4 and TRBJ2-1; no clear D. The ends were cut back, 7 bases at V and 2 bases at J, with 12 bases in the middle. The CDR3 extends over 14 amino acids. CDR3 bases: TGTGCCAGCAACTTTCCCCCAACCTACAATGAGCAGTTCTTC. Translated, it gives CASNFPPTYNEQFF.

The chain combines TRBV29-1 with TRBJ2-7; the match to TRBD2 covers 10 bases. V was pared by 6 bases and J by 2 bases, with 7 bases of the junction left unmatched. CDR3 size: 14 residues. Per the germline V gene, CDR1 is SQVTM and CDR2 is ANQGSEA. The CDR3 region has the DNA TGCAGCGTCTGGACTAGCGGAAGAACCTACGAGCAGTACTTC. Translation: CSVWTSGRTYEQYF.

The chain carries TRBV7-2 and TRBJ2-1, with 11 bases fitting TRBD2. V was pared by 1 base and J by 9 bases, with 5 bases of the junction left unmatched. This CDR3 has 15 amino acids. Germline CDR1 reads SGHTA; CDR2 reads FQGNSA. The CDR3 is CASSLVSGGVSEQFF. The CDR3 nucleotides are TGTGCCAGCAGCTTAGTTAGCGGGGGGGTCTCTGAGCAGTTCTTC.

This clonotype was counted a few times. The gene calls are TRBV7-2 and TRBJ1-1; D not resolved. The V gene lost 1 base and the J gene lost 10 bases, with 10 bases spanning the gap. Germline lookup yields CDR1 SGHTA and CDR2 FQGNSA. The CDR3 contains 12 residues. The CDR3 region has the DNA TGTGCCAGCAGCTTAGAGTCACCTCCAGCTTTCTTT. This translates into CASSLESPPAFF.

This clonotype was observed at least ten times. The V gene is TRBV27, the J gene TRBJ2-7; 12 bases align to TRBD2. There are 16 residues in the CDR3. CDR1 and CDR2 from the germline V gene are MNHEY and SMNVEV (reference sequence). The ends lost 6 bases at V and 3 bases at J; junction bases unmatched: 9. CDR3 residues: CASRELAGGFLYEQYF. As DNA, the CDR3 is TGTGCCAGCAGAGAACTAGCGGGAGGATTCCTCTACGAGCAGTACTTC.

This clonotype was found a few times. The V gene is TRBV14, the J gene TRBJ2-1; 15 positions match TRBD2. Trimming at V came to 1 base and at J to 2 bases, leaving 3 bases not matched to a gene. CDR3 length: 18 amino acids. The germline gives CDR1 SGHDN, CDR2 FVKESK. The CDR3 DNA is TGTGCCAGCAGCCAAGGGACTAGCGGGGGGGCGGCCTACAATGAGCAGTTCTTC. Its protein is CASSQGTSGGAAYNEQFF.

The V call is TRBV10-2, the J call TRBJ1-1; D might be TRBD1 (5 bases). The CDR3 has 16 amino acids. The ends were cut back, 3 bases at V and 1 base at J, with 15 bases in the middle. Germline CDR1 and CDR2: WSHSY and SAAADI. CDR3 sequence reads: CASSDARGIGNTEAFF. DNA of the CDR3: TGCGCCAGCAGTGATGCTCGGGGGATCGGGAACACTGAAGCTTTCTTT.

This sequence joins TRBV27 and TRBJ2-3; no clear D gene. The CDR3 runs to 13 residues. The ends were cut back, 3 bases at V and 3 bases at J, with 7 bases in the middle. Germline V gene data show CDR1 as MNHEY and CDR2 as SMNVEV (reference sequence). The DNA for the CDR3 is TGTGCCAGCAGTTTCTACATGACAGATACGCAGTATTTT. Amino acid sequence: CASSFYMTDTQYF.

The table lists this clonotype with many counts. The J gene is TRBJ2-5, the V gene TRBV20-1; D uncertain. This CDR3 region has 14 residues. Trimming took off 0 bases at V and 10 bases at J, with 18 bases between the two ends. Germline values: CDR1 DFQATT, CDR2 SNEGSKA (reference sequence). The CDR3: CSARDTGLEGLQYF. The DNA of the CDR3 is TGCAGTGCTAGAGATACGGGCCTAGAAGGGCTCCAGTACTTC.

The chain is built from TRBV18 and TRBJ1-2; D perhaps matches TRBD1 (6 bases). From germline, CDR1 is KGHSH and CDR2 LQKENI. The CDR3 is 14 amino acids. V was clipped by 8 bases and J by 6 bases, with 19 bases between them. DNA of the CDR3: TGTGCCAGCCCACAAGCCGGACAGAGCAATGGCTACACCTTC. It codes for CASPQAGQSNGYTF.

In this sample, this clonotype turned up a few times. The rearrangement joins TRBV12-3 or TRBV12-4 to TRBJ2-7, with a tentative D call TRBD1 (6 bases). The CDR3 length is 15 residues. CDR3 sequence: CASQGLGTLAYEQYF. The CDR3 DNA sequence: TGTGCTTCGCAGGGGCTGGGGACACTCGCCTACGAGCAGTACTTC.

V and J are TRBV3-1 and TRBJ1-1; maybe TRBD1 (6 bases). Germline CDR1 reads LGHDT; CDR2 reads YNNKEL (reference sequence). This CDR3 comprises 12 residues. Trimming stripped 0 bases from V and 11 bases from J, with 10 bases between. CDR3 in amino acids: CASSQEGGRAFF. Written as DNA, the CDR3 is TGTGCCAGCAGCCAAGAAGGGGGGAGGGCTTTCTTT.

The rearrangement links TRBV6-5 to TRBJ2-6, with 8 bases matching TRBD1. Germline V gene sequence: CDR1 MNHEY, CDR2 SVGAGI. This CDR3 has 16 residues. Losses at the gene ends were 8 bases for V and 4 bases for J; bases not matched to a gene: 10. In DNA form, the CDR3 reads TGTGCCAGCTCCACGACAGGGGTATCGGGGGCCAACGTCCTGACTTTC. It translates to CASSTTGVSGANVLTF.

Points on this clonotype: No conserved phenylalanine or tryptophan ends this CDR3, so it is likely a read error. V and J are TRBV6-5 and TRBJ1-2; TRBD1 aligns across 8 bases. CDR1 MNHEY and CDR2 SVGAGI come from the germline V gene. CDR3 length equals 14 residues. Germline trimming cut 5 bases from V and 8 bases from J; bases unmatched to any gene: 10. CDR3 sequence (DNA): TGTGCCAGCAGTCGAGGACAGGGAATGGAAGGCTACACCCTC. Translated, it gives CASSRGQGMEGYTL.

This clonotype has a count of ten or more. The CDR3: CSVEGTGGDGYTF. The DNA for the CDR3 is TGCAGCGTTGAAGGGACAGGGGGGGACGGCTACACCTTC. The rearrangement links TRBV29-1 to TRBJ1-2, with 10 bases fitting TRBD1. From germline, CDR1 is SQVTM and CDR2 ANQGSEA. The CDR3 sequence is 13 residues long. Germline trimming cut 1 base from V and 8 bases from J; bases unmatched to any gene: 4. The full variable domain, in which reference TRBV29-1 and TRBJ1-2 provide the parts outside the CDR3, is SAVISQKPSRDICQRGTSLTIQCQVDSQVTMMFWYRQQPGQSLTLIATANQGSEATYESGFVIDKFPISRPNLTFSTLTVSNMSPEDSSIYLCSVEGTGGDGYTFGSGTRLTVV.

CDR3 sequence reads: CASSTSRSNQPQHF. The CDR3 DNA reads TGTGCCAGCAGCACCTCCAGGAGCAATCAGCCCCAGCATTTT. The chain couples TRBV7-9 to TRBJ1-5; D not resolved. The CDR3 has 14 amino acids. Trimming took off 5 bases at V and 1 base at J, with 9 bases between the two ends. CDR1 and CDR2 from the germline V gene are SEHNR and FQNEAQ (reference sequence). The full variable domain, completed using reference TRBV7-9 and TRBJ1-5, is DTGVSQNPRHKITKRGQNVTFRCDPISEHNRLYWYRQTLGQGPEFLTYFQNEAQLEKSRLLSDRFSAERPKGSFSTLEIQRTEQGDSAMYLCASSTSRSNQPQHFGDGTRLSIL.

The J gene is TRBJ1-2, the V gene TRBV6-1; 8 nucleotides match TRBD1. This CDR3 is 15 amino acids long. V was clipped by 7 bases and J by 3 bases; unmatched bases: 10. Germline assignment: CDR1 MNHNS and CDR2 SASEGT. The CDR3 DNA follows: TGTGCCAGCACACCAGGGGGCCGGGTGGACTATGGCTACACCTTC. It specifies CASTPGGRVDYGYTF.

This rearrangement joins TRBV7-3 to TRBJ2-1; 9 nucleotides align to TRBD2. Germline CDR1 and CDR2: SGHTA and FQGTGA. V was clipped by 5 bases and J by 9 bases; unmatched bases: 8. The CDR3 contains 14 residues. CDR3 sequence (DNA): TGTGCCAGCAGCCGTTCTAGCGGGGCTGGTGAGCAGTTCTTC. Its protein product is CASSRSSGAGEQFF.

This clonotype was detected a few times. The V and J genes are TRBV7-2 and TRBJ2-1; 9 bases are a match to TRBD2. The V gene end was trimmed by 7 bases and the J gene end by 8 bases; junction bases not matched to a gene: 15. Per germline, CDR1 SGHTA and CDR2 FQGNSA. This CDR3 is 16 amino acids long. This CDR3 is CASTPAWRGRADEQFF. Written as DNA, the CDR3 is TGTGCCAGCACCCCAGCCTGGCGCGGGAGGGCGGATGAGCAGTTCTTC.

The chain employs TRBV19 and TRBJ2-6; D remains unclear. Per germline, CDR1 LNHDA and CDR2 SQIVND (reference sequence). This CDR3 contains 15 residues. V was pared by 3 bases and J by 0 bases, with 6 bases between. The CDR3 nucleotides read TGTGCCAGTAGTATGATAGGCTCTGGGGCCAACGTCCTGACTTTC. It translates to CASSMIGSGANVLTF.

The chain combines TRBV29-1 with TRBJ2-5; TRBD1 agrees at 7 bases. CDR1 and CDR2 from the germline V gene are SQVTM and ANQGSEA. Germline trimming cut 0 bases from V and 4 bases from J; bases unmatched to any gene: 5. The CDR3 contains 14 residues. The CDR3 sequence is CSVEDRGTGETQYF. The CDR3 nucleotides read TGCAGCGTTGAAGACAGGGGGACGGGAGAGACCCAGTACTTC.

V gene TRBV5-4 combines with J gene TRBJ2-5; D unresolved. Trimming stripped 10 bases from V and 5 bases from J, with 18 bases between. The CDR3 contains 13 residues. Germline-derived CDR1 and CDR2 are SGHNT and YYREEE (reference sequence). CDR3 region: CAGSKLSDETQYF. DNA of the CDR3: TGTGCCGGCTCGAAACTAAGCGATGAGACCCAGTACTTC.